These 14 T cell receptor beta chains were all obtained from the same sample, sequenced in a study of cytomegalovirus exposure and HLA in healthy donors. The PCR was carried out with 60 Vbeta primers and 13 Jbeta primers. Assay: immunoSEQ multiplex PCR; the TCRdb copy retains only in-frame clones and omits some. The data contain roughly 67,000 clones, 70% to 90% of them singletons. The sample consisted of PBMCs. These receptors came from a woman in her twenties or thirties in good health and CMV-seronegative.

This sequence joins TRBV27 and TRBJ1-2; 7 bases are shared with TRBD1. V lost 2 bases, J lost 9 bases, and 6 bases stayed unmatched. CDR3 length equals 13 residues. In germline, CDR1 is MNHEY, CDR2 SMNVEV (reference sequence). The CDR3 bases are TGTGCCAGCAGTTTACATGGGACAGTTAGCTACACCTTC. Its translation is CASSLHGTVSYTF.

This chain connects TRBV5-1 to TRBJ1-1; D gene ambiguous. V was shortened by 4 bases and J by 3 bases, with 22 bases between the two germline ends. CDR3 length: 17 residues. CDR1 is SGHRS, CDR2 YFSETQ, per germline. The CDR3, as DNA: TGCGCCAGCAGCGGCGGGGAAGTTCTCCTCGAGGACACTGAAGCTTTCTTT. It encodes CASSGGEVLLEDTEAFF.

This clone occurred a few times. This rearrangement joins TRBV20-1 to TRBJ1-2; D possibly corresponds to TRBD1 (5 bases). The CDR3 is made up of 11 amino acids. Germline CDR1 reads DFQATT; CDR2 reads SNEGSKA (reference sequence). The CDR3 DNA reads TGCGGACTCGGGGGAGGCTATGGCTACACCTTC. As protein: CGLGGGYGYTF.

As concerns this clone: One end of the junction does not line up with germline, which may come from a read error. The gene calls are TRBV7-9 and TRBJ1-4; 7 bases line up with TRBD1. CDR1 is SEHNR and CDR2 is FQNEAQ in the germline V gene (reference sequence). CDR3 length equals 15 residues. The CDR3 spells CASSLVWQGVEELFF. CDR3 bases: TGTGCCAGCAGCTTAGTTTGGCAGGGGGTTGAAGAACTGTTTTTT.

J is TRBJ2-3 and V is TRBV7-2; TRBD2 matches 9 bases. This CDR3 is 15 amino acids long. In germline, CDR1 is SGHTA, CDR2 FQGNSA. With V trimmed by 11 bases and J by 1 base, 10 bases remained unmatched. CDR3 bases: TGTGCCGGGGGCGGGGGGGGTGCTGGCACAGATACGCAGTATTTT. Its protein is CAGGGGGAGTDTQYF.

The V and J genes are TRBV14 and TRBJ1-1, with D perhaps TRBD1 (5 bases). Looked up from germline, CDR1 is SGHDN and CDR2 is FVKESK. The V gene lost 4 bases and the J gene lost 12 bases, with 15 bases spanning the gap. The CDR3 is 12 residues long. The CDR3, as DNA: TGTGCCAGCAGCCCCAGTCGGGGGATAACTTTCTTT. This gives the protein CASSPSRGITFF.

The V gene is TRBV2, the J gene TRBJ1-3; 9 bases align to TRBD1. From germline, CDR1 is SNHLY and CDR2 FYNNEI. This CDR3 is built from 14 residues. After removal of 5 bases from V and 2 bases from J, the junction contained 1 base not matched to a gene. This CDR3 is CASSTGGTGNTIYF. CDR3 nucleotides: TGTGCCAGCAGTACAGGGGGCACTGGAAACACCATATATTTT.

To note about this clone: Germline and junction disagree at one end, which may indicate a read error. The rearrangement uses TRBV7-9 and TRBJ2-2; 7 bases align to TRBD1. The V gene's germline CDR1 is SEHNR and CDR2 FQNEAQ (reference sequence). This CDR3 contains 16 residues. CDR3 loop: CSSSSRGLAEAGELFF. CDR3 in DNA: TGTTCCAGCAGTTCTAGGGGGCTAGCCGAGGCCGGGGAGCTGTTTTTT.

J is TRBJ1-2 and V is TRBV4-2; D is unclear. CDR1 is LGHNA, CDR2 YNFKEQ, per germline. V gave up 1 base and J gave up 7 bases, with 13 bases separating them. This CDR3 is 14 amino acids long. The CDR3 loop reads CASSQVTGLGGYTF. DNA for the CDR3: TGTGCCAGCAGCCAAGTCACGGGTCTGGGTGGCTACACCTTC.

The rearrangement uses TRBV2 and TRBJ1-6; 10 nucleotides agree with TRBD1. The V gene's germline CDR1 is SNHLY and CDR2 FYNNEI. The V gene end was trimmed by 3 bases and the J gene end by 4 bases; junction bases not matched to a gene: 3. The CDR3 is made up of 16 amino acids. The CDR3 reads CASSDGTGVYNSPLHF. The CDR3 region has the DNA TGTGCCAGCAGTGACGGGACAGGGGTTTATAATTCACCCCTCCACTTT.

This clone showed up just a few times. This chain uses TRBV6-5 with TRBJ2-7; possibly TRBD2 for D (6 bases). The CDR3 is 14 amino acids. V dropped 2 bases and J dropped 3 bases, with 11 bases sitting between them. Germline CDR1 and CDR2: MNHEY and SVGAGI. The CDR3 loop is CASSYGGGRYEQYF. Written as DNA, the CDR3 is TGTGCCAGCAGTTACGGGGGAGGACGCTACGAGCAGTACTTC.

The CDR3 protein is CASSPGTGGVFGYTF. The DNA of the CDR3 is TGTGCCAGCAGTCCCGGGACAGGGGGCGTTTTTGGCTACACCTTC. This rearrangement joins TRBV27 to TRBJ1-2, with TRBD1 matching over 12 bases. This CDR3 comprises 15 residues. Germline CDR1 MNHEY, CDR2 SMNVEV (reference sequence). J lost 7 bases, V lost 5 bases, and 8 bases had no gene match.

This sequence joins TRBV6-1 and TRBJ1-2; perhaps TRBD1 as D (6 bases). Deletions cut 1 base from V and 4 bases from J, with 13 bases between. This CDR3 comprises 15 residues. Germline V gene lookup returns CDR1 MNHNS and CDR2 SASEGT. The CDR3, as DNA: TGTGCCAGCAGTGAAGAGGGAGGGGGGCCCTATGGCTACACCTTC. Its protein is CASSEEGGGPYGYTF.

The CDR3 region is CASSISAHYSNQPQHF. The CDR3 DNA follows: TGTGCCAGTAGTATCAGTGCCCACTATAGCAATCAGCCCCAGCATTTT. The rearrangement links TRBV19 to TRBJ1-5; D gene ambiguous. Deletions cut 3 bases from V and 0 bases from J, with 12 bases between. Looked up from germline, CDR1 is LNHDA and CDR2 is SQIVND (reference sequence). The CDR3 loop spans 16 amino acids.